A selection of T cell receptor beta chains follows, all from one sample in a study of T cell responses to AZD1222 COVID-19 vaccine. Some clones are missing from TCRdb's copy, which holds only in-frame ones; the method was immunoSEQ multiplex PCR. The sample includes tens of thousands of clones, approximately 90% of them seen just once. The source was peripheral blood, collected on day 0 of AZD1222 vaccination. These receptors were taken from an adult in good health. The CDR3 runs from the conserved cysteine through the conserved F or W. Each record gives: V gene, J gene, clone size, D gene, CDR3 protein. D genes are given only for firm matches. Clone sizes are given selectively: once, few, many, or a class where the clone is expanded.

TRBV11-1	TRBJ1-4	-	-	CASSLGRVSQSEKLFF
TRBV15	TRBJ2-4	-	-	CATSSRDSLAKNIQYF
TRBV6-4	TRBJ2-3	-	TRBD2	CASSDSMAGGTDTQYF
TRBV6-6	TRBJ1-5	-	-	CASTGLGNQPQHF
TRBV5-4	TRBJ1-2	-	-	CASSLRQDGYTF
TRBV27	TRBJ1-6	-	TRBD1	CASRLLGDSDYNSPLHF
TRBV4-2	TRBJ2-1	-	TRBD2	CASSQTKSGRAYNEQFF
TRBV6-5	TRBJ1-5	-	-	CASMGLRVDQPQHF
TRBV28	TRBJ1-4	once	TRBD1	CASRPGQGEKLFF
TRBV5-1	TRBJ1-2	-	TRBD1	CASSLEGTGGRYGYTF
TRBV20-1	TRBJ2-3	-	-	CSAIDGISSTDTQYF
TRBV30	TRBJ1-4	-	-	CAWKGVQVEKLFF
TRBV5-5	TRBJ1-5	-	-	CASSYRDLLGGGNQPQHF
TRBV5-6	TRBJ2-1	-	-	CASSLLGISSYNEQFF
TRBV11-2	TRBJ2-5	-	-	CASSLDEETQYF
TRBV5-1	TRBJ2-7	-	TRBD1	CASSSTGTGAYEQYF
TRBV15	TRBJ2-5	-	TRBD2	CATRSGMAGTQYF
TRBV5-1	TRBJ2-5	once	TRBD1	CASSLAGGQGTQYF
TRBV18	TRBJ1-3	few	-	CASSPPGHSGNTIYF
TRBV6-5	TRBJ1-6	once	TRBD1	CASQGARASPLHF
TRBV9	TRBJ2-2	-	-	CASSVGGTPASGELFF
TRBV2	TRBJ2-2	once	-	CASSLDTGELFF